This TCR beta chain appears in the sequencing data of a study of T cells in Graves' hyperthyroidism and ophthalmopathy. Looking at the study overall: Blood from the periphery was taken at initial diagnosis, before any treatment.

This clonotype was counted at least ten times. V lost 5 bases and J lost 7, with 20 bases in between. This CDR3 has 15 residues. Germline V gene data show CDR1 as SGHAT and CDR2 as FQNNGV. The source material, RNA transcripts, was used to amplify TCR beta CDR3 regions. HTBI primers were the set used in a first-round RT-PCR of the TCR CDR3. Using its own MiXCR run on the multiplex PCR reads, TCRdb lists one record per CDR3 protein. The sample comprises approximately 350,000 distinct CDR3 sequences, 12% to 15% of which are singletons, and approximately 19% rests with the top ten. Ophthalmopathy patients had moderate-to-severe active disease, CAS ≥3, NOSPECS ≥4, and disease duration under 3 months. Diagnosing involved the use of clinical symptoms, serum thyroxine and TRAb, thyroid ultrasound and orbital computed tomography. Using roughly 9.4 ml of fresh peripheral blood, PBMCs were prepared.

Sequencing input: blood. The clonotype comes from a woman in her sixties with Graves' ophthalmopathy. The J gene is TRBJ1-2, the V gene TRBV11-2, with unresolved D. The chain's CDR3 is CASSTHKDGMPGYTF. CDR3 bases: TGTGCCAGCAGCACACACAAAGACGGTATGCCTGGCTACACCTTC. Combining the CDR3 with reference TRBV11-2 and TRBJ1-2 gives the whole variable domain EAGVAQSPRYKIIEKRQSVAFWCNPISGHATLYWYQQILGQGPKLLIQFQNNGVVDDSQLPKDRFSAERLKGVDSTLKIQPAKLEDSAVYLCASSTHKDGMPGYTFGSGTRLTVV.